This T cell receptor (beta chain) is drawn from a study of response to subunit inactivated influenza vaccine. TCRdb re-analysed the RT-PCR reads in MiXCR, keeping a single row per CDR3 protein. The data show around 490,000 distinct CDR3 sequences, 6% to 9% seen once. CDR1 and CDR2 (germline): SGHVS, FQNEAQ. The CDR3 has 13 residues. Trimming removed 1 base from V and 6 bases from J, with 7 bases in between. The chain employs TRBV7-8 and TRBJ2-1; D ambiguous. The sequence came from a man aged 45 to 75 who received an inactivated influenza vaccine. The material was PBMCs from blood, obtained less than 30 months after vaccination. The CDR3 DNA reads TGTGCCAGCAGCTTAGGTCGGGTCAATGAGCAGTTCTTC. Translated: CASSLGRVNEQFF.